The T cell receptor beta chain described here comes from a study of blood T cell repertoires in COVID-19. Study at large: Acute and convalescent COVID-19 samples came from the United States, Italy and Spain. PBMCs, B-cell-depleted T cells, or T cells provided the cDNA or gDNA that made up the material.

Original methodology: Using reference gene primer amplification, nucleated cell counts were estimated. Profiled with immunoSEQ multiplex PCR; TCRdb holds only in-frame clones, not every one. The V and J calls and the clone size are those of that table, but D and trimming were determined from the DNA. Here the sample spans roughly 25,000 clones, 88% being singletons. The source of this sequence is an older man in a cohort sampled during active COVID-19. The sample comprised peripheral blood.

The CDR3 here is CAIKKIAGNTEAFF. The CDR3 bases are TGTGCCATCAAAAAAATCGCAGGGAACACTGAAGCTTTCTTT. This rearrangement joins TRBV6-5 to TRBJ1-1; the D is unclear. The germline V gene has CDR1 MNHEY and CDR2 SVGAGI. There are 14 residues in the CDR3. The V end was cut by 10 bases, the J end by 1 base, with 16 bases between.